Presented here are 5 T cell receptor beta chains from one specimen sequenced in a study of siplizumab effects on memory and regulatory T cells. The table came from immunoSEQ multiplex PCR; TCRdb's copy has only in-frame clones and leaves some out. The table has under 150,000 clones, around 94% seen once. Sequencing used non-Treg CD4+ T cells sorted from blood. These receptors all come from a human donor in good health.

The chain joins TRBV11-2 to TRBJ2-7; D might be TRBD2 (5 bases). CDR1 and CDR2 from the germline V gene are SGHAT and FQNNGV. The CDR3 totals 14 residues. Trimming pared 1 base from V and 2 bases from J, leaving 9 bases between. The CDR3 region has the DNA TGTGCCAGCAGCTTAGGGACTCCAACCTACGAGCAGTACTTC. Translated: CASSLGTPTYEQYF.

This clone was observed once. The chain combines TRBV28 with TRBJ2-3; TRBD2 matches at 12 bases. Germline CDR1 and CDR2: MDHEN and SYDVKM. This CDR3 comprises 17 residues. V dropped 5 bases and J dropped 4; count of bases not matched to a gene: 10. CDR3 DNA sequence: TGTGCCAGCAGTACGACTCGACTAGCGGGAGATTCAGATACGCAGTATTTT. This codes for CASSTTRLAGDSDTQYF.

The chain joins TRBV7-6 to TRBJ2-1; 10 bases agree with TRBD2. This CDR3 is 13 amino acids long. The V gene end was trimmed by 0 bases and the J gene end by 13 bases; junction bases not matched to a gene: 3. CDR1 and CDR2 (germline): SGHVS, FNYEAQ. The CDR3 nucleotides read TGTGCCAGCAGCTTAGCTAGCGGGAGGAGCCAGTTCTTC. Translated, it gives CASSLASGRSQFF.

This sequence joins TRBV10-3 and TRBJ2-7; D may be TRBD1 (5 bases). The germline V gene encodes CDR1 ENHRY and CDR2 SYGVKD. The CDR3 length is 11 residues. The ends were cut back, 7 bases at V and 3 bases at J, with 7 bases in the middle. DNA of the CDR3: TGTGCCATCACTGACAGCTACGAGCAGTACTTC. Translating it yields CAITDSYEQYF.

This rearrangement joins TRBV15 to TRBJ2-1; TRBD2 matches 13 bases. The J segment lost 8 bases and the V segment lost 6 bases, leaving 7 bases of the junction unmatched. Looked up from germline, CDR1 is LNHNV and CDR2 is YYDKDF (reference sequence). This CDR3 has 15 residues. CDR3: CATRELAGGRDEQFF. As DNA, the CDR3 is TGTGCCACCAGAGAACTAGCGGGAGGGAGGGATGAGCAGTTCTTC.